This entry is about one T cell receptor beta chain. The source of the sample is a study of blood T cell repertoires in COVID-19. The J segment lost 3 bases and the V segment lost 6 bases, leaving 12 bases of the junction unmatched. The CDR3 contains 16 residues. Germline lookup yields CDR1 MDHEN and CDR2 SYDVKM. The assay was immunoSEQ multiplex PCR, and TCRdb's table has in-frame clones only and misses some. The repertoire holds 350,000 to 450,000 clones, with less than 85% as singletons. Input material: peripheral blood. The chain carries TRBV28 and TRBJ2-7; 9 nucleotides line up with TRBD1. The receptor comes from a woman aged 18-29 years with acute or convalescent COVID-19. CDR3 sequence: CASSPQVGTGNYEQYF. The CDR3 DNA is TGTGCCAGCAGCCCCCAAGTCGGGACAGGGAACTACGAGCAGTACTTC.